The clone carrying this TCR beta chain has only one observation. Its target is not known. This entry is derived from a study of shared clonotypes between healthy human individuals. The overall study: The cohort had a couple of women and a few men, ages 18 to 49. Findings of the study overall: Generation of non-shared clonotypes was less probable than generation of clonotypes shared by all four donors. The rarefaction results pointed to incomplete sorted-subset sequencing despite large depth. Several donors shared approximately 5% of their naive CD4 clonotypes.

Data came from immunoSEQ multiplex PCR; TCRdb stores just in-frame clones and leaves some out. The data show approximately 500,000 clones, almost 97% seen once. Sequencing input: naive CD4+ T cells sorted from blood. This sample's subset: CD45RA+ positively selected. The clonotype comes from a woman aged 30 to 39 in good health.

The CDR3 nucleotides are TGTGCCAGCAGCGTAGCTCCGACATCAAGTTACGAGCAGTACTTC. The encoded protein is CASSVAPTSSYEQYF. The V gene is TRBV9, the J gene TRBJ2-7; D remains unclear. In germline, CDR1 is SGDLS, CDR2 YYNGEE. Trimming cost V 0 bases and J 4 bases, with 14 bases left between them. The length of the CDR3 is 15 residues.